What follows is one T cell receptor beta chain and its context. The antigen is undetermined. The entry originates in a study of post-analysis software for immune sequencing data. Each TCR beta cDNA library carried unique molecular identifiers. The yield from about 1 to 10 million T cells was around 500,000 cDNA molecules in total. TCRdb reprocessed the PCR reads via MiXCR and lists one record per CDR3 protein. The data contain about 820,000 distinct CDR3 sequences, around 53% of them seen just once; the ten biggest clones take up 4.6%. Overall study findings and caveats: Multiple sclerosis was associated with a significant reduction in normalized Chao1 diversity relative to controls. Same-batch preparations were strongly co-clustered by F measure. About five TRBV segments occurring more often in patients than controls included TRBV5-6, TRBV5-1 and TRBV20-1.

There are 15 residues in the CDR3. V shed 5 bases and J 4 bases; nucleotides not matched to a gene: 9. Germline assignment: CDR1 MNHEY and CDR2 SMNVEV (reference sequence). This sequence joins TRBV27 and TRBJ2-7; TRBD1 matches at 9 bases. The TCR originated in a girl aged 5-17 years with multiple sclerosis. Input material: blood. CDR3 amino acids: CASSPTPGQGYEQYF. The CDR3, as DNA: TGTGCCAGCAGTCCAACGCCGGGACAGGGTTACGAGCAGTACTTC.